The T cell receptor beta chain described here comes from a study of blood T cells in healthy people across ages. Study results and caveats: Age brought a roughly linear fall in TCR beta diversity measured per million T cells. A conclusive naive versus antigen-experienced comparison was prevented by the unsorted PBMCs.

Through a sample-barcoded 5' primer and a J-beta primer mix, a second PCR was run for roughly 7 to 11 cycles. TCRdb analysed the 5' RACE reads with MiXCR anew, one entry per CDR3 protein. The table includes hundreds of thousands of distinct CDR3 sequences, approximately 26% detected once. The CDR3 sequence is 15 residues long. V shed 6 bases and J shed 2 bases, with 15 bases lying between them. A word on this clonotype: Its antigen is not identified.

This same sample was also taken into another study, of T cells of mothers and their children.

The clonotype was recovered from a boy younger than 10 in good health. This rearrangement joins TRBV12-3 or TRBV12-4 to TRBJ2-3; tentative D call: TRBD2 (6 bases). The sample was blood. The CDR3, as DNA: TGTGCCAGCAGCCCCCGGGAGCGGCCCACAGATACGCAGTATTTT. Encoded protein: CASSPRERPTDTQYF.